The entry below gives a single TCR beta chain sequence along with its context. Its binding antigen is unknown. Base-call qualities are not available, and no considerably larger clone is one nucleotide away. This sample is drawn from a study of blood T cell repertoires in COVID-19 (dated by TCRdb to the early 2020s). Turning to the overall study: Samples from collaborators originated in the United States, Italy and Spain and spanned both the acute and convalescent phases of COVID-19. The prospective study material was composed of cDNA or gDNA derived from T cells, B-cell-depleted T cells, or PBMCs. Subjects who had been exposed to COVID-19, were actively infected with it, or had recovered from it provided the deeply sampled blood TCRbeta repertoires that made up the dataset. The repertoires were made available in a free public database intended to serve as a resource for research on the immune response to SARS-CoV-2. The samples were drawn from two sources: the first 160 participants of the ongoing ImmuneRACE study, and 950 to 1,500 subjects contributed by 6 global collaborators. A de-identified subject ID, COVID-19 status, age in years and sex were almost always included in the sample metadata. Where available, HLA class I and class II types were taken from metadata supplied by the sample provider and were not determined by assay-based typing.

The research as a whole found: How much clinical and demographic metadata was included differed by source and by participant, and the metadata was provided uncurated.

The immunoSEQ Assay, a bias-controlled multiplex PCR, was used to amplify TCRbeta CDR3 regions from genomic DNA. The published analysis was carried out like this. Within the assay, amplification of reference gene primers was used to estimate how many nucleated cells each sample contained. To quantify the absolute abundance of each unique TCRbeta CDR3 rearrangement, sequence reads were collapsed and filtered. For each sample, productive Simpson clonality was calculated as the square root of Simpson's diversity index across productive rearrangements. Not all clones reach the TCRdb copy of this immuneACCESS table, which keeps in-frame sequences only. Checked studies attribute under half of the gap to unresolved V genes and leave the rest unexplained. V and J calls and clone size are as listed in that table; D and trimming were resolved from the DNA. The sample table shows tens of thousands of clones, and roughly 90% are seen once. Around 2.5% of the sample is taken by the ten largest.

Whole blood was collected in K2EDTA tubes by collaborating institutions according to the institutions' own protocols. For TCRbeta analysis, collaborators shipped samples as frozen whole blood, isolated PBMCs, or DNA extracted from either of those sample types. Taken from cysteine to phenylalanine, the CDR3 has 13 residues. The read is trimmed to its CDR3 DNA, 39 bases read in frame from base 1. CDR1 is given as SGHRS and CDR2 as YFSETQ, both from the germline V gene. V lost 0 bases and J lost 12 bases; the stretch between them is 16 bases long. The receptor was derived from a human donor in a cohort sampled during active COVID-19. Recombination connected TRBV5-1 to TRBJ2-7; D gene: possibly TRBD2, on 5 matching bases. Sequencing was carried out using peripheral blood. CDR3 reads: CASSLDTAGRRYF. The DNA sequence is TGCGCCAGCAGCTTGGACACGGCGGGTAGGCGGTACTTC. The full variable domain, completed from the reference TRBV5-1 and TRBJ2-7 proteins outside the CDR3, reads KAGVTQTPRYLIKTRGQQVTLSCSPISGHRSVSWYQQTPGQGLQFLFEYFSETQRNKGNFPGRFSGRQFSNSRSEMNVSTLELGDSALYLCASSLDTAGRRYFGPGTRLTVT.